This T cell receptor beta chain derives from a study of molecular identifiers for immune sequencing clone quantification. This clonotype was observed a handful of times. This CDR3 spans 13 amino acids. With 5 bases removed from V and 15 bases from J, the gap between germline ends came to 19 bases. Germline CDR1 and CDR2: MDHEN and SYDVKM. MiXCR was run by TCRdb on the PCR reads, yielding one entry per CDR3 protein. The sample includes under 600,000 distinct CDR3 sequences, about a fifth of them seen just once. The clonotype originates from a human donor in good health. Some libraries in this study had Jurkat cell RNA spiked in. The gene calls are TRBV28 and TRBJ2-2; D is uncertain. Sequenced material: naive CD8+ T cells from blood, with Jurkat cell RNA spiked in. Subset denoted: FACS-sorted CD8+CD4-CCR7+CD45RA+ naive T cells. CDR3 region: CASSPRQELRLFF. DNA of the CDR3: TGTGCCAGCAGTCCCCGGCAAGAGCTTCGTTTGTTTTTT.